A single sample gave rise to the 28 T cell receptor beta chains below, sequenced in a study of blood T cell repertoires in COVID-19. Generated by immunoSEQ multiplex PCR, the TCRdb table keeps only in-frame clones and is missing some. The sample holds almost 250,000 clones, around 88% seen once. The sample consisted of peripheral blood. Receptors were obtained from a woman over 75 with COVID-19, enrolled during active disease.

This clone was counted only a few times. CDR3 protein: CASSLDRVNQPQHF. CDR3 in DNA: TGTGCCAGCAGCCTTGACAGGGTCAATCAGCCCCAGCATTTT. V is TRBV5-5 and J is TRBJ1-5; TRBD1 agrees at 7 bases. This CDR3 has 14 residues. Trimming removed 4 bases from V and 3 bases from J; junction bases left unmatched: 4. Germline lookup yields CDR1 SGHKS and CDR2 YYEKEE (reference sequence).

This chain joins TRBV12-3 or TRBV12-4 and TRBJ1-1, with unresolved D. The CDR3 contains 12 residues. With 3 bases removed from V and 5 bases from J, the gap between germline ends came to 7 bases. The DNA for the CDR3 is TGTGCCAGCAGTTTTTACCGGACTGAAGCTTTCTTT. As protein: CASSFYRTEAFF.

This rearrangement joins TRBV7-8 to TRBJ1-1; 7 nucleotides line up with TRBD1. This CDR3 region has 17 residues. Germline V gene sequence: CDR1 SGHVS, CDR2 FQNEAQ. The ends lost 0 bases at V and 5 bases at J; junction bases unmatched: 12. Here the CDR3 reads CASSLAVPGGQRTEAFF. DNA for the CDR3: TGTGCCAGCAGCTTAGCGGTGCCAGGGGGGCAGAGGACTGAAGCTTTCTTT.

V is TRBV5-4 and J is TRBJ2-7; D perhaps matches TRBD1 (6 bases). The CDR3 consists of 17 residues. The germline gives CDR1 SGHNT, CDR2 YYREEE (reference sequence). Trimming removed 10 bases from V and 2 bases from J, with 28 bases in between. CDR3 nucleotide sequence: TGTGCCGACCCTCAGTCTGGGGGCAAATTACTTCCCTACGAGCAGTACTTC. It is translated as CADPQSGGKLLPYEQYF.

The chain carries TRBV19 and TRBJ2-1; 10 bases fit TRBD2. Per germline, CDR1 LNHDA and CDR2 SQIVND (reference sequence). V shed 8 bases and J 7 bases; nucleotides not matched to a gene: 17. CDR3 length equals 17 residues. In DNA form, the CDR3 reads TGTGCCAGTTTGCCTAGCGGGGGAACCGAACCCCGTAATGAGCAGTTCTTC. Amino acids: CASLPSGGTEPRNEQFF.

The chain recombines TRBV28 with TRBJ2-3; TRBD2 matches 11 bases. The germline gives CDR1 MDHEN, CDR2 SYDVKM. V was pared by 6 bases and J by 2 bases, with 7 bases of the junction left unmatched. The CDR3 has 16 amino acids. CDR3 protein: CASSPGLAGDTDTQYF. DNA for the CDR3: TGTGCCAGCAGCCCCGGACTAGCGGGCGACACAGATACGCAGTATTTT.

The CDR3 spells CASSRQASGVNTGELFF. CDR3 sequence (DNA): TGTGCCAGCAGCCGACAGGCCAGCGGTGTGAACACCGGGGAGCTGTTTTTT. The chain has TRBV4-2 and TRBJ2-2; D may be TRBD1 (6 bases). V gave up 4 bases and J gave up 1 base, with 16 bases separating them. The CDR3 covers 17 residues. Germline values: CDR1 LGHNA, CDR2 YNFKEQ.

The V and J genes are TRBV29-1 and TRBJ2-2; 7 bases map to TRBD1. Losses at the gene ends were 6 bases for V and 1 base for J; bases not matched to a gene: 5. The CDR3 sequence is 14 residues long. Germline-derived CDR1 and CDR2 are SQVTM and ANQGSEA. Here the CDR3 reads CSVTGNENTGELFF. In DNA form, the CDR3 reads TGCAGCGTGACAGGGAACGAGAACACCGGGGAGCTGTTTTTT.

The chain's CDR3 is CATSAGLGATEAFF. The CDR3 nucleotides read TGTGCCACCAGCGCGGGACTTGGGGCCACTGAAGCTTTCTTT. The chain links TRBV24-1 to TRBJ1-1; D perhaps matches TRBD1 (5 bases). V gave up 7 bases and J gave up 4 bases, with 15 bases separating them. This CDR3 region has 14 residues. Germline CDR1 and CDR2: KGHDR and SFDVKD.

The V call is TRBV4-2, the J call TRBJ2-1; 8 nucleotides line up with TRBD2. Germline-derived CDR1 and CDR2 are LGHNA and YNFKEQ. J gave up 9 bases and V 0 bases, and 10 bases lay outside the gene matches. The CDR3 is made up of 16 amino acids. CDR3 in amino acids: CASSQDGVAGSSEQFF. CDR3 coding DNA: TGTGCCAGCAGCCAAGATGGGGTAGCGGGGTCAAGTGAGCAGTTCTTC.

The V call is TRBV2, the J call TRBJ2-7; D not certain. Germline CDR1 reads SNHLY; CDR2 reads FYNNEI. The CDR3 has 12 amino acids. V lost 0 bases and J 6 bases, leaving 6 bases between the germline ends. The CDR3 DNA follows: TGTGCCAGCAGTGAAGCGCCAGTCGAGCAGTACTTC. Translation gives CASSEAPVEQYF. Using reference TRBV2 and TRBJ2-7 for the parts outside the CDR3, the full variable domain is EPEVTQTPSHQVTQMGQEVILRCVPISNHLYFYWYRQILGQKVEFLVSFYNNEISEKSEIFDDQFSVERPDGSNFTLKIRSTKLEDSAMYFCASSEAPVEQYFGPGTRLTVT.

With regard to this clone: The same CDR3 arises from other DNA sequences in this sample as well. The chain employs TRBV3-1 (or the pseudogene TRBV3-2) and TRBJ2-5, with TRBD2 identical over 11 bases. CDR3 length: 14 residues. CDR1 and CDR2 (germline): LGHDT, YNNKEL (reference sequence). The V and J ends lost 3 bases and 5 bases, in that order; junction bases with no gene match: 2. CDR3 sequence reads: CASSQSSGGETQYF. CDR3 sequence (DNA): TGTGCCAGCAGCCAGTCTAGCGGGGGGGAGACCCAGTACTTC.

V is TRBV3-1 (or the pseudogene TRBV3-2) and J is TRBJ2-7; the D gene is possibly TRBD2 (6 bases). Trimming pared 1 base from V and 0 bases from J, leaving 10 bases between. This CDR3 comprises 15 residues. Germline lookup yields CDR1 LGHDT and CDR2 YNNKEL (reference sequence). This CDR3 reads CASSQAGGTSYEQYF. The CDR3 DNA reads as TGTGCCAGCAGCCAAGCTGGGGGGACCTCCTACGAGCAGTACTTC.

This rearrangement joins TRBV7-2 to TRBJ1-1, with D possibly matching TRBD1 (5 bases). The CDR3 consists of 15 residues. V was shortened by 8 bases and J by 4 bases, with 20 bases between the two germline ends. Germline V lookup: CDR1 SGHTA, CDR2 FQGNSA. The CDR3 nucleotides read TGTGCCAGCCTCTTAGTCGGGGGGAAGGGCACTGAAGCTTTCTTT. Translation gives CASLLVGGKGTEAFF.

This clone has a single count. CDR3 loop: CASSASGPGGSPLHF. In nucleotides, the CDR3 is TGTGCCAGCAGCGCCTCCGGGCCCGGGGGGTCACCCCTCCACTTT. The V gene is TRBV2, the J gene TRBJ1-6; a weak D match, TRBD1 (5 bases). V gave up 6 bases and J gave up 10 bases, with 19 bases separating them. This CDR3 is 15 amino acids long. Germline V gene data show CDR1 as SNHLY and CDR2 as FYNNEI.

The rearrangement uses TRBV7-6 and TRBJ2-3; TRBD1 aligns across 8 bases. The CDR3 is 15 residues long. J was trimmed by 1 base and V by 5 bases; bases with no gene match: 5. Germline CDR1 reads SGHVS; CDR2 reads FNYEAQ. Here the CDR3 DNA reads TGTGCCAGCAGCCCCGGGACAGGAGGCACAGATACGCAGTATTTT. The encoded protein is CASSPGTGGTDTQYF.

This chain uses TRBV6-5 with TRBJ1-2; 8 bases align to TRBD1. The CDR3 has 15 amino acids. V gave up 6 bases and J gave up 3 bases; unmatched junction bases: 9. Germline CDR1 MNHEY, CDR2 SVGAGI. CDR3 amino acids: CASRDQGAQDYGYTF. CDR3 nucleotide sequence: TGTGCCAGCAGGGATCAGGGGGCGCAGGACTATGGCTACACCTTC.

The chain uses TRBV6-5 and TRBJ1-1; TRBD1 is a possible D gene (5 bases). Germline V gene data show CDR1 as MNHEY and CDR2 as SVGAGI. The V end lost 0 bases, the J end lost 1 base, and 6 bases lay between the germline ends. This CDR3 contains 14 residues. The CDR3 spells CASSYSQGNTEAFF. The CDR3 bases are TGTGCCAGCAGTTACTCCCAGGGGAACACTGAAGCTTTCTTT.

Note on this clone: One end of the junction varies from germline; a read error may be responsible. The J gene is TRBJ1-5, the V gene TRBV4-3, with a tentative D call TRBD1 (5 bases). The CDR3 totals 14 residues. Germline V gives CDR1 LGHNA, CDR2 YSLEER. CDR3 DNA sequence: TGCGCCAGCAGCCAGGGACTGGGGAATCAACCCCAGCATTTT. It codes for CASSQGLGNQPQHF.

CDR3 DNA: TGTGCCAGCCAACCTAATCAGGGTTACAATCAGCCCCAGCATTTT. Its protein product is CASQPNQGYNQPQHF. The rearrangement joins TRBV7-8 to TRBJ1-5, with a weak D call TRBD1 (5 bases). Trimming cost V 8 bases and J 3 bases, with 17 bases left between them. Per the germline V gene, CDR1 is SGHVS and CDR2 is FQNEAQ. The CDR3 has 15 amino acids.

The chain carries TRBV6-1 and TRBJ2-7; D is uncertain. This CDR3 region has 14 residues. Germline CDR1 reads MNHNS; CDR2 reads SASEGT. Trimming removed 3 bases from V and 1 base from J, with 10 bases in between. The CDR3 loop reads CASSEVLVSYEQYF. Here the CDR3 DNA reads TGTGCCAGCAGTGAGGTACTGGTTTCCTACGAGCAGTACTTC.

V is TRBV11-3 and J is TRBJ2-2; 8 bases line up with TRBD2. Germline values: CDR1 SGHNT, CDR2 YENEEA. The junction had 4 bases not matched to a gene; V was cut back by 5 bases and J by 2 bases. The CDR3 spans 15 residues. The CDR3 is CASSHSGVNTGELFF. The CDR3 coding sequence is TGTGCCAGCAGCCATAGCGGGGTTAACACCGGGGAGCTGTTTTTT. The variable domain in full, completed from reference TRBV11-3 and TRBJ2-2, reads EAGVVQSPRYKIIEKKQPVAFWCNPISGHNTLYWYLQNLGQGPELLIRYENEEAVDDSQLPKDRFSAERLKGVDSTLKIQPAELGDSAVYLCASSHSGVNTGELFFGEGSRLTVL.

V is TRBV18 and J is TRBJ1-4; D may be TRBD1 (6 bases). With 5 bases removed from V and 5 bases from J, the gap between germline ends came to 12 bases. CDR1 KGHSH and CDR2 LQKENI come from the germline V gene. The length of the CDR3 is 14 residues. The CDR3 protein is CASSGQKGNEKLFF. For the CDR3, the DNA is TGTGCCAGCTCAGGACAGAAGGGGAATGAAAAACTGTTTTTT. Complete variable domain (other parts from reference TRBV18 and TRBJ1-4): NAGVMQNPRHLVRRRGQEARLRCSPMKGHSHVYWYRQLPEEGLKFMVYLQKENIIDESGMPKERFSAEFPKEGPSILRIQQVVRGDSAAYFCASSGQKGNEKLFFGSGTQLSVL.

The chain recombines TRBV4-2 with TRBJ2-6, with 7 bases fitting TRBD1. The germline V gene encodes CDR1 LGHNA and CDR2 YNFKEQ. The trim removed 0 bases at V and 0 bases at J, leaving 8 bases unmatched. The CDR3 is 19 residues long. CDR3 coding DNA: TGTGCCAGCAGCCAAGAAGGTTTGACAGGGCGCTCTGGGGCCAACGTCCTGACTTTC. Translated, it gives CASSQEGLTGRSGANVLTF.

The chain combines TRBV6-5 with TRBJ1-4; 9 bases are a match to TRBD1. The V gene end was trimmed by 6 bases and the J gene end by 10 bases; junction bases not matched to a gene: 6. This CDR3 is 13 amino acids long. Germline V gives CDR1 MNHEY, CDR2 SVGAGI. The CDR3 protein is CASRGTGLGKLFF. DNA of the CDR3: TGTGCCAGCAGAGGGACAGGGCTTGGAAAACTGTTTTTT.

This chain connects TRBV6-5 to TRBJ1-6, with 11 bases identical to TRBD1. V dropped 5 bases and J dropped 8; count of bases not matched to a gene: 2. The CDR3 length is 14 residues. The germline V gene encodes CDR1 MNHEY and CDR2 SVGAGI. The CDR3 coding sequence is TGTGCCAGCAGTAGGACAGGGGGCTATTCACCCCTCCACTTT. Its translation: CASSRTGGYSPLHF.

The CDR3 nucleotides are TGCAGCGCTGGTCTCGGGGGGGGTGAAGCTTTCTTT. It encodes CSAGLGGGEAFF. This chain connects TRBV29-1 to TRBJ1-1; D perhaps matches TRBD1 (5 bases). The V and J ends lost 7 bases and 7 bases respectively, with 16 bases between them. The length of the CDR3 is 12 residues. Looked up from germline, CDR1 is SQVTM and CDR2 is ANQGSEA.

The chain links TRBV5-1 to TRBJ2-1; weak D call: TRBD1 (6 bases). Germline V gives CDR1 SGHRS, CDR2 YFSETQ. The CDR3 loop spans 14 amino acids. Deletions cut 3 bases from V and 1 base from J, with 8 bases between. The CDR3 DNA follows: TGCGCCAGCAGCTCACAGGGTTCCTACAATGAGCAGTTCTTC. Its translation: CASSSQGSYNEQFF. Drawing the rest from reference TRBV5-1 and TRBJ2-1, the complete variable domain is KAGVTQTPRYLIKTRGQQVTLSCSPISGHRSVSWYQQTPGQGLQFLFEYFSETQRNKGNFPGRFSGRQFSNSRSEMNVSTLELGDSALYLCASSSQGSYNEQFFGPGTRLTVL.